This T cell receptor (beta chain) was recorded in a study of blood T cell repertoires in COVID-19. About the study: Acute and convalescent COVID-19 specimens originated in the United States, Italy and Spain. PBMCs, B-cell-depleted T cells, or T cells provided the cDNA or gDNA that made up the material.

Original methodology: Reference gene primer amplification gave estimated nucleated cell counts. Assay used: immunoSEQ multiplex PCR; TCRdb lists only in-frame clones, some missing. From that table come the V and J calls and clone size; the DNA was used to work out D and trimming. The sample lists 250,000 to 300,000 clones; roughly 85% were seen once. The CDR3 is 16 amino acids. Germline V gene lookup returns CDR1 SGHDT and CDR2 YYEEEE. V lost 2 bases and J 2 bases, leaving 16 bases between the germline ends. The clonotype originates from a man aged 45-60 years with active or convalescent COVID-19. Sequenced input: peripheral blood. The V call is TRBV5-6, the J call TRBJ1-2, with D possibly TRBD1 on 6 matching bases. The DNA of the CDR3 is TGTGCCAGCAGCTTATACGTCGTGACAGGAAACTATGGCTACACCTTC. It is translated as CASSLYVVTGNYGYTF. Using reference TRBV5-6 and TRBJ1-2 for the parts outside the CDR3, the full variable domain is DAGVTQSPTHLIKTRGQQVTLRCSPKSGHDTVSWYQQALGQGPQFIFQYYEEEERQRGNFPDRFSGHQFPNYSSELNVNALLLGDSALYLCASSLYVVTGNYGYTFGSGTRLTVV.